This T cell receptor beta chain was identified in a study of cytomegalovirus exposure and HLA in healthy donors. Study summary: Earlier, almost 120 million unique TCR beta sequences were recovered from around 190 million T cells by an analysis. General study points: It was reported that TCR beta sequences correctly inferred the HLA-A and HLA-B alleles for most subjects.

Trimming left V 3 bases short and J 3 bases short, with 3 bases between. The CDR3 totals 11 residues. The V gene's germline CDR1 is SGHAT and CDR2 FQNNGV. Note on this clone: Its matching antigen is unknown.

It was with 60 Vbeta and 13 Jbeta primers that the PCR ran. Measured with immunoSEQ multiplex PCR; TCRdb has only the in-frame clones, and not every one. Counted here are 200,000 or so clones, about 77% occurring once; the ten biggest clones make up around 6%. The source material was PBMCs. The chain combines TRBV11-2 with TRBJ2-7; D gene uncertain. The receptor comes from a woman younger than 45 in good health and CMV-seropositive. For the CDR3, the DNA is TGTGCCAGCAGCTTCCGCTACGAGCAGTACTTC. Its protein product is CASSFRYEQYF.